Presented here are 19 T cell receptor beta chains from one specimen sequenced in a study of CD8 T cells in ankylosing spondylitis. Study-wide results and limits: There was a TCR beta motif, made of several highly homologous variants, that appeared characteristic of ankylosing spondylitis blood.

TCRdb re-derived calls from the 5' RACE reads in MiXCR, one entry per CDR3 protein. The sample consists of a few hundred thousand distinct CDR3 sequences, roughly 6.6% of them appearing once. These receptors lack a known antigen. Sequenced: blood, either unsorted or a sorted T cell fraction (not recorded which). Receptor source: a male donor with ankylosing spondylitis.

In this sample, this clonotype turned up many times. This sequence joins TRBV7-9 and TRBJ2-2; 7 bases match TRBD1. This CDR3 is built from 15 residues. Germline CDR1 and CDR2: SEHNR and FQNEAQ (reference sequence). V was clipped by 5 bases and J by 1 base; unmatched bases: 4. In DNA, the CDR3 is TGTGCCAGCAGCCCACAGGGGAGGAACACCGGGGAGCTGTTTTTT. Its translation is CASSPQGRNTGELFF.

V gene TRBV6-1 combines with J gene TRBJ2-3; a possible D gene is TRBD1 (6 bases). V was pared by 4 bases and J by 3 bases, with 14 bases between. This CDR3 is 15 amino acids long. In germline, CDR1 is MNHNS, CDR2 SASEGT. The CDR3 region has the DNA TGTGCCAGCAGTGTTTGGACAGTCCAGACAGATACGCAGTATTTT. Translated: CASSVWTVQTDTQYF.

This sequence joins TRBV27 and TRBJ1-5, with 8 nucleotides matching TRBD1. The V gene's germline CDR1 is MNHEY and CDR2 SMNVEV (reference sequence). This CDR3 is built from 14 residues. The trim removed 5 bases at V and 7 bases at J, leaving 7 bases unmatched. In nucleotides, the CDR3 is TGTGCCAGCAGTCCCGGACAGGGAGTCCAGCCCCAGCATTTT. It codes for CASSPGQGVQPQHF.

The chain employs TRBV10-2 and TRBJ2-7; 9 bases align to TRBD2. The V segment lost 7 bases and the J segment 5 bases; nucleotides outside the gene matches: 9. The germline CDR1 and CDR2 sequences are WSHSY and SAAADI. The CDR3 totals 14 residues. In DNA, the CDR3 is TGCGCCAGCACACGGAGCGGGGGGCTAAACGAGCAGTACTTC. Its translation is CASTRSGGLNEQYF.

This clonotype occurred many times. This sequence joins TRBV11-3 and TRBJ2-1; D is perhaps TRBD1 (6 bases). Germline CDR1 and CDR2: SGHNT and YENEEA. CDR3 length: 17 residues. V lost 4 bases and J 0 bases, leaving 16 bases between the germline ends. The CDR3 sequence: CASSSMPGRGSYNEQFF. The CDR3 DNA reads TGTGCCAGCAGCTCCATGCCCGGCAGGGGCTCCTACAATGAGCAGTTCTTC.

In its sample, this clonotype was seen many times. The chain recombines TRBV11-2 with TRBJ2-1; D may be TRBD1 (5 bases). The CDR3 is 12 amino acids. Looked up from germline, CDR1 is SGHAT and CDR2 is FQNNGV. Trimming stripped 5 bases from V and 10 bases from J, with 12 bases between. The CDR3 reads CASSIGHREQFF. CDR3 nucleotides: TGTGCCAGCAGCATAGGACACCGAGAGCAGTTCTTC.

This clonotype was counted many times. The rearrangement joins TRBV28 to TRBJ1-5; D call uncertain. The CDR3 is 13 amino acids. The germline V gene has CDR1 MDHEN and CDR2 SYDVKM. The V and J ends lost 10 bases and 3 bases respectively, with 13 bases between them. CDR3 DNA sequence: TGTGCCACCGAGGCAGGACTCAATCAGCCCCAGCATTTT. Protein product: CATEAGLNQPQHF.

This clonotype has at least ten counts. The chain carries TRBV5-1 and TRBJ2-6, with a weak D call TRBD1 (5 bases). CDR1 is SGHRS and CDR2 is YFSETQ in the germline V gene. The V end lost 2 bases, the J end lost 0 bases, and 18 bases lay between the germline ends. The CDR3 is 19 residues long. The CDR3 coding sequence is TGCGCCAGCAGCTTCTCCCGCTACGACAGAAGCTCTGGGGCCAACGTCCTGACTTTC. Its protein is CASSFSRYDRSSGANVLTF.

This clonotype was recorded a few times. This CDR3 reads CASSQPRDISSKFEAFF. The CDR3 DNA reads as TGTGCCAGCAGCCAACCCCGGGATATATCCAGCAAGTTCGAAGCTTTCTTT. The chain couples TRBV3-1 to TRBJ1-1; no reliable D call. V lost 2 bases and J lost 8, with 24 bases in between. The CDR3 covers 17 residues. The germline V gene encodes CDR1 LGHDT and CDR2 YNNKEL (reference sequence). Drawing the rest from reference TRBV3-1 and TRBJ1-1, the complete variable domain is DTAVSQTPKYLVTQMGNDKSIKCEQNLGHDTMYWYKQDSKKFLKIMFSYNNKELIINETVPNRFSPKSPDKAHLNLHINSLELGDSAVYFCASSQPRDISSKFEAFFGQGTRLTVV.

Ten or more counts support this clonotype. The chain uses TRBV30 and TRBJ1-1, with D hard to call. V lost 4 bases to trimming and J lost 3 bases, with 9 bases between them. Germline V gene sequence: CDR1 GTSNPN, CDR2 SVGIG (reference sequence). This CDR3 comprises 12 residues. CDR3 in DNA: TGTGCCTGGATCGGTCTCGACACTGAAGCTTTCTTT. Protein sequence: CAWIGLDTEAFF.

This clonotype appeared many times. The chain carries TRBV15 and TRBJ2-1; no definite D call. The germline V gene has CDR1 LNHNV and CDR2 YYDKDF (reference sequence). The V end was cut by 6 bases, the J end by 6 bases, with 15 bases between. The CDR3 length is 14 residues. The CDR3 DNA reads as TGTGCCACCAGTCTAACGCAAAGAGGCAATGAGCAGTTCTTC. This encodes CATSLTQRGNEQFF.

This chain uses TRBV15 with TRBJ1-4, with 7 bases lining up with TRBD1. The CDR3 sequence is 17 residues long. CDR1 is LNHNV and CDR2 is YYDKDF in the germline V gene (reference sequence). Germline trimming cut 1 base from V and 0 bases from J; bases unmatched to any gene: 5. The chain's CDR3 is CATSRGTGPSTNEKLFF. In nucleotides, the CDR3 is TGTGCCACCAGCAGAGGGACAGGACCCTCAACTAATGAAAAACTGTTTTTT. Supplemented by reference TRBV15 and TRBJ1-4, the full variable domain reads DAMVIQNPRYQVTQFGKPVTLSCSQTLNHNVMYWYQQKSSQAPKLLFHYYDKDFNNEADTPDNFQSRRPNTSFCFLDIRSPGLGDTAMYLCATSRGTGPSTNEKLFFGSGTQLSVL.

The sample holds many counts of this clonotype. V gene TRBV7-9 combines with J gene TRBJ2-7, with D possibly matching TRBD2 (5 bases). Trimming cost V 3 bases and J 6 bases, with 15 bases left between them. This CDR3 is built from 14 residues. Germline loops: CDR1 SEHNR, CDR2 FQNEAQ (reference sequence). Written as DNA, the CDR3 is TGTGCCAGCAGCTTCGGAGAGGGAGAGTTCGAGCAGTACTTC. Its translation: CASSFGEGEFEQYF.

There are many counts of this clonotype. The V and J genes are TRBV6-5 and TRBJ1-2; unclear D gene. Germline lookup yields CDR1 MNHEY and CDR2 SVGAGI. Deletions cut 0 bases from V and 8 bases from J, with 16 bases between. The CDR3 runs to 15 residues. The CDR3 sequence is CASSYSPTYPGGYTF. The DNA for the CDR3 is TGTGCCAGCAGTTACTCCCCGACTTACCCGGGGGGCTACACCTTC.

This clonotype came up many times. The chain has TRBV28 and TRBJ2-3; TRBD1 is a possible D gene (5 bases). V shed 3 bases and J shed 3 bases, with 10 bases lying between them. Germline CDR1 and CDR2: MDHEN and SYDVKM. The length of the CDR3 is 14 residues. CDR3 DNA: TGTGCCAGCAGTTTCCAAGGGGCTACAGATACGCAGTATTTT. Amino acid sequence: CASSFQGATDTQYF.

This clonotype was counted many times. The chain has TRBV28 and TRBJ2-2; 9 bases are a match to TRBD2. CDR1 and CDR2 (germline): MDHEN, SYDVKM. CDR3 length equals 14 residues. The V and J ends lost 2 bases and 7 bases, in that order; junction bases with no gene match: 2. CDR3 in DNA: TGTGCCAGCAGTTTACGAGCGGGAGGCGGGGAGCTGTTTTTT. Translated: CASSLRAGGGELFF.

This clonotype appeared many times. CDR3 in amino acids: CASSQDLAGLYEQYF. The CDR3, as DNA: TGCGCCAGCAGCCAAGATCTGGCCGGGCTCTACGAGCAGTACTTC. The V gene is TRBV4-3, the J gene TRBJ2-7; D gene ambiguous. In germline, CDR1 is LGHNA, CDR2 YSLEER. There are 15 residues in the CDR3. Trimming pared 0 bases from V and 3 bases from J, leaving 12 bases between.

The table lists this clonotype with many counts. The V call is TRBV2, the J call TRBJ2-4, with D maybe TRBD1 (6 bases). CDR3 length: 15 amino acids. CDR1 is SNHLY, CDR2 FYNNEI, per germline. The V and J ends lost 6 bases and 0 bases respectively, with 12 bases between them. CDR3 coding DNA: TGTGCCAGCAGACACAGGGCAGGAGCCAAAAACATTCAGTACTTC. Translation: CASRHRAGAKNIQYF.

This clonotype was recorded a few times. This chain links TRBV9 with TRBJ2-1, with D possibly being TRBD1 (5 bases). V lost 3 bases, J lost 0 bases, and 25 bases lay in between. CDR3 length: 20 amino acids. CDR1 SGDLS and CDR2 YYNGEE come from the germline V gene. The CDR3 reads CASSGGAVNHERSSYNEQFF. The CDR3 DNA follows: TGTGCCAGCAGCGGTGGGGCGGTTAATCATGAAAGAAGCTCCTACAATGAGCAGTTCTTC.